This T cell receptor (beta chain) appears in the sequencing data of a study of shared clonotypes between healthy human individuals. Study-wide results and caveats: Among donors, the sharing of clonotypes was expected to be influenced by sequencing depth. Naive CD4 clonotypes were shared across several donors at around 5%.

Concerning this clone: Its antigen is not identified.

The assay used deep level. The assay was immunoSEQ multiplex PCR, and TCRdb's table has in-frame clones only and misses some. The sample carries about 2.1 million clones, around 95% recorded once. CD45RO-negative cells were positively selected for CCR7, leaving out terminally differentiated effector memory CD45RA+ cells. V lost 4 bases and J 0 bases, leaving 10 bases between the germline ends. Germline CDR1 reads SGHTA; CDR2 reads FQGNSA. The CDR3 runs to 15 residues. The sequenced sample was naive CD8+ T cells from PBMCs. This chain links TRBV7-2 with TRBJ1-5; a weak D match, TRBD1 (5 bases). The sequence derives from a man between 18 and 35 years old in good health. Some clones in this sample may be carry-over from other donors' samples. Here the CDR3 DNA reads TGTGCCAGCAGCTCCCGGGGGGGTAGCAATCAGCCCCAGCATTTT. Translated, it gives CASSSRGGSNQPQHF.